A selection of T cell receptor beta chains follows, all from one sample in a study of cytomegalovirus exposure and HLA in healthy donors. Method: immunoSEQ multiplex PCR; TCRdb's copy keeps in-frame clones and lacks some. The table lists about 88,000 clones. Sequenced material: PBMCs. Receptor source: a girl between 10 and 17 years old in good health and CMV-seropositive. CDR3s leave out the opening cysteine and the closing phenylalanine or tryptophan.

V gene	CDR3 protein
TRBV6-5	ASSYSGTGPYEQY
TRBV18	ASSPPGEGGEQF
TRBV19	ASSISPRADTEAF
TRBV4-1	ASSQAGQLSYNSPLH
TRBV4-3	ASSQDSYGEGGNNEQF
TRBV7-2	ASSLVRGGAHEQF
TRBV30	AWSAGMNTEAF
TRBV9	ASSVWEGDTEAF
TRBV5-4	ASSPSLQDTEAF
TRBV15	ATSRDLGTQDTIY
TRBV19	ASIRGAYYNSPLH
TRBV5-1	ASSFPGNTIY
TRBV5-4	ASSPMVVDYGYT
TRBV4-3	ASSQEFAAGYQETQY
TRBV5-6	ASSLGAGFETQY
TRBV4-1	ASSQAPRGETGGRSYEQY
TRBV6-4	ASSEAAGGTDTQY
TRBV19	ATQGGNQPQH
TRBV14	ASSHRMGSGLRAF
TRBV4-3	ASSQGGQGQETQY
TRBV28	ASATEWVGGYT
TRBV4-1	ASSQVKQGFNSPLH
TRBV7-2	ASSLEGGAGNTIY
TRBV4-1	ASKEETSYSNQPQH
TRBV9	ASSTSGGANGELF
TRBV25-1	ASSDPTSTDTQY
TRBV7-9	ASSLEGGTEAF
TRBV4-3	ASSQGSFQGQETQY
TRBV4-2	ASSQGGGDTEAF
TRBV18	ASFDRDRGHTEAF
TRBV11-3	ASSLYGFEQY
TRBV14	ASRLSSDFVDTQY
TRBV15	ATSREGQRAQH
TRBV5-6	ASSGGGWDEQF
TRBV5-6	ASSLVRGSYNEQF
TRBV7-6	ASSRGQLSGELF
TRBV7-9	ASSSPGLGTSTDTQY
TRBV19	ASSPLQGAYNEQF
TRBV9	ASSIGTGNTDTQY
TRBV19	ASSIPPGTGLTNEKLF
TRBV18	ASSTNRGGGTNEKLF
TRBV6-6	ASSTSGGDQETQY
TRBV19	ASSIGSAGYNQPQH
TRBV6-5	ASSYGGTGGPSGYT